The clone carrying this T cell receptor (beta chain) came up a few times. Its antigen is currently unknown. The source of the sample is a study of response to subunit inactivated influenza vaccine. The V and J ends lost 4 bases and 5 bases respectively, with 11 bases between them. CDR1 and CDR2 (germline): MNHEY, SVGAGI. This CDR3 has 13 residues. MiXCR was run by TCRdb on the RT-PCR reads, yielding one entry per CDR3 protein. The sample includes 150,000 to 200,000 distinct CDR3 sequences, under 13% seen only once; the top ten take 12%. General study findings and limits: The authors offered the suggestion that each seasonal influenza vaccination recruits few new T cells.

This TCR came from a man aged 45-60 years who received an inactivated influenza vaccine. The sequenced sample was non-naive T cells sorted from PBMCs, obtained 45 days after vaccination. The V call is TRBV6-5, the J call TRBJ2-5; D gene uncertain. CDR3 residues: CASSSWWGETQYF. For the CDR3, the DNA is TGTGCCAGCAGTTCCTGGTGGGGTGAGACCCAGTACTTC.